The 18 T cell receptor beta chains in this list originate from one sample, sequenced in a study of T-cell reconstitution after alpha-beta-depleted transplantation in children. Preparation of the TCRbeta library used unique molecular identifiers. From the PCR reads, TCRdb called clonotypes with MiXCR, one entry per CDR3 protein. The sample records a few hundred thousand distinct CDR3 sequences, approximately 10% being singletons. Sequenced material: PBMCs from the stem cell graft donor, taken from the stem cell graft. These receptors came from a human donor who donated a stem cell graft to a child with acute lymphoblastic leukemia.

This clonotype has more than one count but fewer than ten. CDR3 in DNA: TGCAGTGCTAGTCTCCGGGACTATGGCTACACCTTC. Translating gives CSASLRDYGYTF. The chain uses TRBV20-1 and TRBJ1-2; no firm D call. The ends were cut back, 3 bases at V and 3 bases at J, with 8 bases in the middle. Germline values: CDR1 DFQATT, CDR2 SNEGSKA (reference sequence). This CDR3 is built from 12 residues.

This clonotype appeared a few times. The genes are TRBV5-1 and TRBJ2-3; 12 nucleotides line up with TRBD2. The CDR3 has 18 residues. The ends lost 4 bases at V and 4 bases at J; junction bases unmatched: 13. Germline V gene data show CDR1 as SGHRS and CDR2 as YFSETQ. This CDR3 is CASSRHLRLAGESDTQYF. In DNA, the CDR3 is TGCGCCAGCAGCAGACACCTACGACTAGCGGGAGAGTCAGATACGCAGTATTTT.

The chain recombines TRBV6-5 with TRBJ2-1; D is unresolved. Trimming removed 0 bases at V and 10 bases at J, with 10 bases between. The CDR3 contains 13 residues. The germline CDR1 and CDR2 sequences are MNHEY and SVGAGI. The CDR3 region is CASSYSDTQEQFF. The CDR3 coding sequence is TGTGCCAGCAGTTACTCCGACACCCAGGAGCAGTTCTTC.

The chain joins TRBV10-2 to TRBJ2-5; the D gene is possibly TRBD1 (6 bases). This CDR3 has 15 amino acids. V lost 11 bases and J 5 bases, leaving 24 bases between the germline ends. Germline V gene sequence: CDR1 WSHSY, CDR2 SAAADI. For the CDR3, the DNA is TGCGCCGCCAGCGCGGACGGCCGAAGGGGGGAGACCCAGTACTTC. It translates to CAASADGRRGETQYF.

This clonotype was detected only a few times. For the CDR3, the DNA is TGTGCCAGCAGTCCGCGGGAGGTGCAGTTCTTC. Protein: CASSPREVQFF. The rearrangement uses TRBV2 and TRBJ2-1; 8 bases match TRBD2. Germline CDR1 reads SNHLY; CDR2 reads FYNNEI. This CDR3 has 11 residues. J gave up 12 bases and V 5 bases, and 3 bases lay outside the gene matches.

The CDR3 is CATQRDGTDTQYF. CDR3 in DNA: TGTGCCACCCAGAGGGACGGCACAGATACGCAGTATTTT. This chain joins TRBV7-9 and TRBJ2-3; either TRBD1 or TRBD2 may supply D (5 bases each). CDR1 and CDR2 from the germline V gene are SEHNR and FQNEAQ (reference sequence). V was trimmed by 10 bases and J by 1 base, leaving 12 bases between them. The CDR3 extends over 13 amino acids.

The genes are TRBV6-2 or TRBV6-3 and TRBJ2-3; possible D gene TRBD1, 6 bases. Germline V CDR1 and CDR2: MNHEY, SVGEGT. V shed 2 bases and J shed 3 bases, with 12 bases lying between them. The length of the CDR3 is 15 residues. The CDR3 DNA is TGTGCCAGCAGTTACACCTGGACAGAAACAGATACGCAGTATTTT. This gives the protein CASSYTWTETDTQYF.

This clonotype was observed a handful of times. V is TRBV12-3 or TRBV12-4 and J is TRBJ2-1; 11 bases fit TRBD2. After removal of 10 bases from V and 3 bases from J, the junction contained 14 bases not matched to a gene. CDR3 length: 17 amino acids. CDR3 protein: CATSGTSGQGIYNEQFF. For the CDR3, the DNA is TGTGCCACCTCCGGGACTAGCGGCCAGGGAATCTACAATGAGCAGTTCTTC.

This rearrangement joins TRBV4-3 to TRBJ1-5; D call uncertain. The CDR3 contains 15 residues. The V and J ends lost 0 bases and 9 bases respectively, with 15 bases between them. Germline V gene lookup returns CDR1 LGHNA and CDR2 YSLEER. In DNA form, the CDR3 reads TGCGCCAGCAGCCAAGATGCGAAGTCGGGTTGGCCCCAGCATTTT. Encoded protein: CASSQDAKSGWPQHF.

The chain combines TRBV6-5 with TRBJ2-3; 11 nucleotides align to TRBD2. The CDR3 loop spans 18 amino acids. Germline-derived CDR1 and CDR2 are MNHEY and SVGAGI. V dropped 4 bases and J dropped 4; count of bases not matched to a gene: 13. DNA of the CDR3: TGTGCCAGCAGTTTCATTTTAGCGGGAGGGCCAGGGGCAGATACGCAGTATTTT. Translating it yields CASSFILAGGPGADTQYF.

The chain carries TRBV7-9 and TRBJ1-5; D perhaps matches TRBD1 (5 bases). This CDR3 contains 13 residues. Trimming left V 5 bases short and J 5 bases short, with 10 bases between. The germline gives CDR1 SEHNR, CDR2 FQNEAQ (reference sequence). DNA of the CDR3: TGTGCCAGCAGCCGGGACCCAGATCAGCCCCAGCATTTT. Encoded protein: CASSRDPDQPQHF.

This clonotype was detected only a few times. This rearrangement joins TRBV4-3 to TRBJ2-2, with D unresolved. Germline V gives CDR1 LGHNA, CDR2 YSLEER. CDR3 length: 14 amino acids. V dropped 4 bases and J dropped 8 bases, with 14 bases sitting between them. The CDR3 nucleotides read TGCGCCAGCAGCCGCGGAAGACTTAGGGGGGAGCTGTTTTTT. This encodes CASSRGRLRGELFF.

To note about this clonotype: The junction departs from germline at one end; a sequencing error may be responsible. This chain joins TRBV5-5 and TRBJ2-7, with D possibly being TRBD1 (6 bases). This CDR3 is 15 amino acids long. In germline, CDR1 is SGHKS, CDR2 YYEKEE (reference sequence). The CDR3: CVSSLTGQGLHEQYF. The CDR3 DNA sequence: TGTGTCAGCAGCTTGACGGGGCAGGGGTTGCACGAGCAGTACTTC.

This chain uses TRBV7-9 with TRBJ2-5; TRBD2 might be the D (5 bases). The germline V gene has CDR1 SEHNR and CDR2 FQNEAQ (reference sequence). CDR3 length: 14 amino acids. Trimming took off 2 bases at V and 2 bases at J, with 9 bases between the two ends. The CDR3 region has the DNA TGTGCCAGCAGCTTAATGCAGCGGCAAGAGACCCAGTACTTC. It encodes CASSLMQRQETQYF.

Details on this clonotype: This is likely a read error, given that the CDR3 carries no conserved phenylalanine or tryptophan at its end. J is TRBJ2-3 and V is TRBV7-6; 10 bases map to TRBD2. Germline V gene sequence: CDR1 SGHVS, CDR2 FNYEAQ. The CDR3 runs to 15 residues. With V trimmed by 5 bases and J by 0 bases, 2 bases remained unmatched. This CDR3 is CASSLSGGSTDTQYL. In DNA, the CDR3 is TGTGCCAGCAGCCTTAGCGGGGGGAGCACAGATACGCAGTATTTG.

There are a few counts of this clonotype. The chain is built from TRBV15 and TRBJ2-1; 11 nucleotides align to TRBD2. V was clipped by 0 bases and J by 4 bases; unmatched bases: 5. Looked up from germline, CDR1 is LNHNV and CDR2 is YYDKDF (reference sequence). The length of the CDR3 is 17 residues. The CDR3 nucleotides are TGTGCCACCAGCAGAGAGGTAGCGGGAGGGCCATACAATGAGCAGTTCTTC. The encoded protein is CATSREVAGGPYNEQFF.

This clonotype was observed a handful of times. CDR3 bases: TGTGCCAGCACCCTCGGCCAGGGCGAAGATCAGCCCCAGCATTTT. This sequence encodes CASTLGQGEDQPQHF. The rearrangement uses TRBV6-2 or TRBV6-3 and TRBJ1-5; D perhaps matches TRBD1 (5 bases). The germline V and J ends were trimmed by 7 bases and 5 bases, with 18 bases remaining between them. The CDR3 sequence is 15 residues long. Per the germline V gene, CDR1 is MNHEY and CDR2 is SVGEGT.

This clonotype was counted at least ten times. This rearrangement joins TRBV5-6 to TRBJ2-5; D not certain. Germline V gene data show CDR1 as SGHDT and CDR2 as YYEEEE. The V end lost 2 bases, the J end lost 3 bases, and 14 bases lay between the germline ends. This CDR3 comprises 15 residues. The CDR3 is CASSLTQSSKETQYF. CDR3 coding DNA: TGTGCCAGCAGCTTAACACAGAGCAGCAAAGAGACCCAGTACTTC.